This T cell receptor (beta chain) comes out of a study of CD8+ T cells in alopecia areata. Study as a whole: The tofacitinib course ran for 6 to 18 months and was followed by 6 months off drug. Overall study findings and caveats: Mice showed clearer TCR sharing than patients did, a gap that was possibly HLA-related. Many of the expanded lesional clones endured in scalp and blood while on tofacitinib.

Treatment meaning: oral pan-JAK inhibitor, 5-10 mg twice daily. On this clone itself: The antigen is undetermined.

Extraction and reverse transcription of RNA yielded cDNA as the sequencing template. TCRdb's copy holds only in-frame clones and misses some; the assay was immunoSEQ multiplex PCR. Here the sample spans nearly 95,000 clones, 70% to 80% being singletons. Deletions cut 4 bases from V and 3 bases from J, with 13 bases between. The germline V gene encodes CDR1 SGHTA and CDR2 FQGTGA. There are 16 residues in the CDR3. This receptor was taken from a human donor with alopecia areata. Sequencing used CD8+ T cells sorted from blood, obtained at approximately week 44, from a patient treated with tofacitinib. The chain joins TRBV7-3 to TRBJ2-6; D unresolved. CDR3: CASSSDAAGGANVLTF. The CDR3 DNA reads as TGTGCCAGCAGCTCCGACGCCGCTGGTGGGGCCAACGTCCTGACTTTC.